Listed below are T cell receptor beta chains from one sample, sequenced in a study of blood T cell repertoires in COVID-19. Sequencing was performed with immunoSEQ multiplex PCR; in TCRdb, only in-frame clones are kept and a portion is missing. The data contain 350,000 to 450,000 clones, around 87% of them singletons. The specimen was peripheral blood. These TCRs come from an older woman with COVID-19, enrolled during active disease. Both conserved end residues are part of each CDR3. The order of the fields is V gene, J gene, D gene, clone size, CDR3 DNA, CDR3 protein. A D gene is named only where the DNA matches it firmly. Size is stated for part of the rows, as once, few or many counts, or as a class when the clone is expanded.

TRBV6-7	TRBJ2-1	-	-	TGTGCCAGCAGTTACTCAGCCGTAAGCTCCTACAATGAGCAGTTCTTC	CASSYSAVSSYNEQFF
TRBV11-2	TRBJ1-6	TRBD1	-	TGTGCCAGCAGCCAGCACAGGGGGCTTTCACCCCTCCACTTT	CASSQHRGLSPLHF
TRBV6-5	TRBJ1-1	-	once	TGTGCCAGCAGTTTTACACAAAACACTGAAGCTTTCTTT	CASSFTQNTEAFF
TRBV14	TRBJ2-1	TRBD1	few	TGTGCCAGCAGCCAAGATTTGAACAGGGGGGTTGAGCAGTTCTTC	CASSQDLNRGVEQFF
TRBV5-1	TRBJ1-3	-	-	TGCGCCAGCAGCTTTGGTCTCGGGGACACCATATATTTT	CASSFGLGDTIYF
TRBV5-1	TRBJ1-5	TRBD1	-	TGCGCCAGCAGCATGACAGGGATGAGCAATCAGCCCCAGCATTTT	CASSMTGMSNQPQHF
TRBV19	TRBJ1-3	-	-	TGTGCCAGTCAGACATACTCTGGAAACACCATATATTTT	CASQTYSGNTIYF
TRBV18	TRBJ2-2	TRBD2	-	TGTGCCAGCTCACCACTGCTAGCGGGGACAAACACCGGGGAGCTGTTTTTT	CASSPLLAGTNTGELFF
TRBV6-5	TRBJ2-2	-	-	TGTGCCAGCAGTCGGTTATTGGACACCGGGGAGCTGTTTTTT	CASSRLLDTGELFF
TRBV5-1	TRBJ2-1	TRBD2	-	TGCGCCAGCAGCTTGGGGGCCCGGACTAGCGGTCTCGATGAGCAGTTCTTC	CASSLGARTSGLDEQFF
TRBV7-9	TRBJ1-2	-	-	TGTGCCAGCAGCTTATTAACGGGTCAAAACTATGGCTACACCTTC	CASSLLTGQNYGYTF
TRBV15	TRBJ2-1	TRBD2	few	TGTGCCACCAGGAGAACGGGGGGATTCCCCTACAATGAGCAGTTCTTC	CATRRTGGFPYNEQFF
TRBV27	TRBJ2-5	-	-	TGTGCCAGCAGTTTACCAGGCGAGACCCAGTACTTC	CASSLPGETQYF
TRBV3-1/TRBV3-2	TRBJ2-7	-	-	TGTGCCAGCAGCCCTCGGACCCTACGAGGGAGCGAGCAGTACTTC	CASSPRTLRGSEQYF
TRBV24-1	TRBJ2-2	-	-	TGTGCCACCGGCGCTCCTACACGGGAGAGACTCTGGAGCGGGGAGCTGTTTTTT	CATGAPTRERLWSGELFF
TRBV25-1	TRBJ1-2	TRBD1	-	TGTGCCAGCATGGGACAGGGGATCTATGGCTACACCTTC	CASMGQGIYGYTF
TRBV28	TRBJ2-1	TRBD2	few	TGTGCCGGTTCGAGCGGGGGGACATACAATGAGCAGTTCTTC	CAGSSGGTYNEQFF
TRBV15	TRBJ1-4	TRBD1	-	TGTGCCACCAGCCAGGGGACAGGGATTAATGAAAAACTGTTTTTT	CATSQGTGINEKLFF
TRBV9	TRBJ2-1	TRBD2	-	TGTGCCAGCAGCGACCACCTCTTTAGCGGGGTCTACAATGAGCAGTTCTTC	CASSDHLFSGVYNEQFF
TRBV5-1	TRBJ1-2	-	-	TGCGCCAGCAGCTTGGCCGGTAAGGGGTATGGCTACACCTTC	CASSLAGKGYGYTF
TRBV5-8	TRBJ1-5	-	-	TGTGCCAGCAGTTCTTACAGAGATCAGCCCCAGCATTTT	CASSSYRDQPQHF
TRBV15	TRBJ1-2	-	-	TGTGCCACGAGCGGGGCAGAGAATAACTATGGCTACACCTTC	CATSGAENNYGYTF
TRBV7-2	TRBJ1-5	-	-	TGTGCCAGCAGCGCCTCTTTGTTAGGACAAGGGGCCCAGCATTTT	CASSASLLGQGAQHF
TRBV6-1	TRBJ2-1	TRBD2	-	TGTGCCAGCAGTGTTTGGGGGGGTAGCTCCTACAATGAGCAGTTCTTC	CASSVWGGSSYNEQFF
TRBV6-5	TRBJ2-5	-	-	TGTGCCAGCAGTTTCCAGGGTGGTGGGGTGGAGACCCAGTACTTC	CASSFQGGGVETQYF
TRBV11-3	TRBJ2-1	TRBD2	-	TGTGCCAGCAGCCTGACTAGCGGGGGTTTGGGTGAGCAGTTCTTC	CASSLTSGGLGEQFF
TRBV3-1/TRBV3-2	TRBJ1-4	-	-	TGTGCCAGCAGCCAAGGGACAGCCGTCGAAAAACTGTTTTTT	CASSQGTAVEKLFF
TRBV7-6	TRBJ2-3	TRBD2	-	TGTGCCAGCAGTCCACTAGCGGGGGGGATAACTAGCACAGATACGCAGTATTTT	CASSPLAGGITSTDTQYF
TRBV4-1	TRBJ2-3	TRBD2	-	TGCGCCAGCAGCAAAAACCTAGCGGGGGGCACCACAGATACGCAGTATTTT	CASSKNLAGGTTDTQYF
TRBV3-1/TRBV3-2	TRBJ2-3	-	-	TGTGCCAGCAGCCAAGATCTTAACAGGGTTGTAGATACGCAGTATTTT	CASSQDLNRVVDTQYF
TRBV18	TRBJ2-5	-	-	TGTGCCAGCTCACCAGCCGGGGTGAAGACCCAGTACTTC	CASSPAGVKTQYF
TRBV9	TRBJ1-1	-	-	TGTGCCAGCAGCCGTACCGGGACATTGAACACTGAAGCTTTCTTT	CASSRTGTLNTEAFF
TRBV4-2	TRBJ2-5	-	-	TGTGCCAGCAGCCTTGGAGGCCCTCAAGAGACCCAGTACTTC	CASSLGGPQETQYF
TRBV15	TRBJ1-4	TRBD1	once	TGTGCCACCAGCGCCGACAGGGGGCCTAATGAAAAACTGTTTTTT	CATSADRGPNEKLFF
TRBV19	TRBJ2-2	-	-	TGTGCCAGTAGGATCCCTCAGGGGTTGGGGGAGCTGTTTTTT	CASRIPQGLGELFF
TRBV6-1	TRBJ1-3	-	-	TGTGCCAGCAGTGCCCTGGCCAGGGTGAGGGGAAACACCATATATTTT	CASSALARVRGNTIYF
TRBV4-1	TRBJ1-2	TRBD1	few	TGCGCCAGCAGCCTACCGGGACAGGGAACGGGCTACACCTTC	CASSLPGQGTGYTF
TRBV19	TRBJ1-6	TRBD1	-	TGTGCCAGTAGTATGGGACAGAGCTCCTATAATTCACCCCTCCACTTT	CASSMGQSSYNSPLHF
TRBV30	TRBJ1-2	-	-	TGTGCCTTTGACAGAATTAACTATGGCTACACCTTC	CAFDRINYGYTF
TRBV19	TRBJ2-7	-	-	TGTGCCACGGCGGATTCCCCGGGTCCTCCCTACGAGCAGTACTTC	CATADSPGPPYEQYF
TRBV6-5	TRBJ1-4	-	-	TGTGCCAGCATGGGAGCAACTAATGAAAAACTGTTTTTT	CASMGATNEKLFF
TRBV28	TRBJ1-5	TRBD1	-	TGTGCCAGCAGTTCCCCTACAGGGGGCTGGAATCAGCCCCAGCATTTT	CASSSPTGGWNQPQHF
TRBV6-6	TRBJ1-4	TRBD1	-	TGTGCCAGCAGCCCCGGGACAGGGCATGAAAAACTGTTTTTT	CASSPGTGHEKLFF
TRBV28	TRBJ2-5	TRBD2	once	TGTGCCAGCAGTTACACGGGACTAGTCGCGACAGAGACCCAGTACTTC	CASSYTGLVATETQYF
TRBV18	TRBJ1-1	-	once	TGTGCCAGCTCAAAATCGGAGATTACCTACGGCACTGAAGCTTTCTTT	CASSKSEITYGTEAFF
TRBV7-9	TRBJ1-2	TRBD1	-	TGTGCCAGCAGCTTAGGAGACAGGGGTCTCTATGGCTACACCTTC	CASSLGDRGLYGYTF